This T cell receptor beta chain stems from a study of T cells after yellow fever vaccination. In TCRdb, the 5' RACE reads were re-called with MiXCR into one record per CDR3 protein. Of 300,000 or so distinct CDR3 sequences listed, 7.5% to 9% are singletons. Sequencing was performed on CD4+ T cells sorted from PBMCs, taken 5 days after the yellow fever booster vaccination. This sequence originates from a man between 18 and 35 years old who received the YFV17D yellow fever vaccine.

CDR3 nucleotide sequence: TGTGCCAGCAGTTGGACAGGGAGAAATCAGCCCCAGCATTTT. Translating gives CASSWTGRNQPQHF. This chain joins TRBV12-3 or TRBV12-4 and TRBJ1-5, with 8 bases lining up with TRBD1. V lost 4 bases to trimming and J lost 4 bases; unmatched junction nucleotides: 3. The CDR3 runs 14 residues.